This TCR beta chain was documented in a study of T-cell reconstitution after alpha-beta-depleted transplantation in children. Study observations and caveats: As was reported, about two months after transplant, alpha-beta T cells came from several hundred expanded graft clones.

Per germline, CDR1 MNHNS and CDR2 SASEGT. CDR3 size: 13 residues. V was cut by 2 bases and J by 2 bases, with 4 bases left in between. Unique molecular identifiers were incorporated when the TCRbeta library was constructed. TCRdb reprocessed the PCR reads with MiXCR, giving one entry per CDR3 protein. This table holds 98,000 or so distinct CDR3 sequences, 20% to 30% found once. Details on this clonotype: What it binds is unknown.

The sample in question was PBMCs, obtained before TCRalphabeta/CD19-depleted stem cell transplant. The V and J genes are TRBV6-1 and TRBJ2-4; D not resolved. The sequence was collected from a boy younger than 10 with acute lymphoblastic leukemia, due to receive a stem cell transplant. The CDR3 loop reads CASSETTKNIQYF. DNA of the CDR3: TGTGCCAGCAGTGAAACGACCAAAAACATTCAGTACTTC.